Below, one T cell receptor (beta chain) is given with its context. This clone's antigen is unknown. Base-call qualities are not available, and no considerably larger clone is one nucleotide away. The immunoSEQ Assay, a bias-controlled multiplex PCR, was used to amplify TCRbeta CDR3 regions from genomic DNA. From the authors' description of their analysis: The number of nucleated cells in each sample was estimated by amplification of reference gene primers within the assay. To quantify the absolute abundance of each unique TCRbeta CDR3 rearrangement, sequence reads were collapsed and filtered. For each sample, productive Simpson clonality was calculated as the square root of Simpson's diversity index across productive rearrangements. This immuneACCESS table, as held by TCRdb, lists in-frame sequences with V and J called but not all clones. Of the missing ones, under half trace to an unresolved V gene in checked studies; the others have no known cause. The V and J calls and clone size are taken from that table; D and trimming were inferred from the DNA. For this sample there are around 140,000 clones; 75% to 90% appear just once. Of the sample, about 6% is held by the ten largest clones.

The CDR3 covers 15 residues, taking in both the cysteine and the phenylalanine. The kept DNA is CDR3 alone, 45 bases in frame from the first base. The V and J ends are trimmed by 5 bases and 4 bases, leaving 15 bases between them. The germline V gene supplies CDR1 SGHTA and CDR2 FQGNSA. The data were obtained in a study of blood T cell repertoires in COVID-19 (dated by TCRdb to between 2020 and 2021). In the study overall: Collaborator samples came from the United States, Italy and Spain and covered acute and convalescent phases of COVID-19. The repertoires were released in a freely available public database intended as a resource for research on the immune response to SARS-CoV-2. The prospective study material was composed of cDNA or gDNA derived from T cells, B-cell-depleted T cells, or PBMCs. Samples came from the ongoing ImmuneRACE study (first 160 participants) plus 1,254 subjects from 6 global collaborators. Where available, HLA class I and class II types were obtained from metadata supplied by the sample provider rather than from assay-based typing. The sample metadata nearly always contained a de-identified subject ID, COVID-19 status, age in years and sex. The dataset comprised deeply sampled blood TCRbeta repertoires from subjects exposed to, actively infected with, or recovered from COVID-19.

What the research found in general, with its limitations: How much clinical and demographic metadata was included differed by source and by participant, and the metadata was provided uncurated.

Whole blood was collected in K2EDTA tubes by collaborating institutions according to the institutions' own protocols. Collaborator samples were shipped for TCRbeta analysis as frozen whole blood, isolated PBMCs, or DNA extracted from either sample type. Sample: peripheral blood. This sequence originates from an elderly man with acute or convalescent COVID-19. Here the chain combines TRBV7-2 and TRBJ1-5, with a weak D call of TRBD1 (5 bases match). The CDR3: CASSVGRGWNQPQHF. The DNA is TGTGCCAGCAGCGTTGGGCGGGGGTGGAATCAGCCCCAGCATTTT.